The 4 T cell receptor beta chains below all came from one sample that was sequenced in a study of cytomegalovirus exposure and HLA in healthy donors. The PCR had 60 Vbeta and 13 Jbeta primers. Data came from immunoSEQ multiplex PCR; TCRdb stores just in-frame clones and leaves some out. The table lists around 130,000 clones, about 84% of them singletons, with about 1% in the top ten. Sequenced input: PBMCs. The receptors were sampled from a boy between 10 and 17 years old in good health and CMV-seronegative.

This CDR3 reads CSVESGGGYTF. As DNA, the CDR3 is TGCAGCGTAGAATCAGGGGGTGGCTACACCTTC. This chain joins TRBV29-1 and TRBJ1-2; TRBD1 aligns across 7 bases. The CDR3 has 11 residues. The J segment lost 7 bases and the V segment lost 6 bases, leaving 5 bases of the junction unmatched. CDR1 and CDR2 (germline): SQVTM, ANQGSEA.

The CDR3, as DNA: TGTGCCAGCCCCCACAGGGACACCCTAGCCTCTGGCATTCAGTACTTC. Translated: CASPHRDTLASGIQYF. The rearrangement joins TRBV27 to TRBJ2-4; D may be TRBD1 (6 bases). The germline V gene has CDR1 MNHEY and CDR2 SMNVEV (reference sequence). The length of the CDR3 is 16 residues. Trimming removed 8 bases from V and 9 bases from J, with 26 bases in between.

This clone was detected a few times. V is TRBV25-1 and J is TRBJ2-1; 10 bases match TRBD2. CDR1 MGHDK and CDR2 SYGVNS come from the germline V gene. Trimming at V came to 3 bases and at J to 8 bases, leaving 13 bases not matched to a gene. The CDR3 spans 17 residues. CDR3 protein: CASSDSSGRARPDEQFF. CDR3 bases: TGTGCCAGCAGTGATTCAAGCGGGAGGGCCAGACCGGATGAGCAGTTCTTC.

The chain uses TRBV7-3 and TRBJ2-2; D possibly corresponds to TRBD2 (6 bases). V was shortened by 2 bases and J by 1 base, with 14 bases between the two germline ends. The CDR3 is 17 amino acids. Germline V gene data show CDR1 as SGHTA and CDR2 as FQGTGA. The CDR3 DNA is TGTGCCAGCAGCTTACTATTGACTAGTCTGAACACCGGGGAGCTGTTTTTT. Translating it yields CASSLLLTSLNTGELFF. The full variable domain, with the rest looked up from reference TRBV7-3 and TRBJ2-2, is GAGVSQTPSNKVTEKGKYVELRCDPISGHTALYWYRQSLGQGPEFLIYFQGTGAADDSGLPNDRFFAVRPEGSVSTLKIQRTERGDSAVYLCASSLLLTSLNTGELFFGEGSRLTVL.